This TCR beta chain was recorded in a study of early T cells in non-severe SARS-CoV-2 infection (dated by TCRdb to 2020 to 2022). Regarding the study in general: Because TCR sequencing was done on bulk RNA from unsorted whole blood, the alpha and beta chains could not be paired. Broader findings and caveats from the paper: Matching against VDJdb was skewed toward anti-spike CD8 responses, likely underestimated virus-specific expansions, and missed private and CD4 specificities.

This clonotype was seen repeatedly, ten times or more. It lacks a known antigen. There are no base qualities to consult, and no much larger clone falls within one base. The library relied on 5' RACE. TCRdb lists the instrument as NextSeq 500. Unique molecular identifiers were attached to individual cDNA molecules in the TCR library protocol so that sequencing error and PCR bias could be corrected. Both TCR alpha and beta chains were sequenced, and tight co-correlation was observed between alpha and beta sequence abundances in each sample. The study's own analysis went as follows. Decombinator V4 was used to annotate the V gene, J gene and CDR3 of the TCR sequences. Expanded TCRs were defined as changing significantly between any two time points under a Poisson model with p below 0.0001. TCR abundances were normalised to the total number of TCRs sequenced per sample and were expressed as counts per million. MAIT TCRs were defined by TRAV1-2 paired with TRAJ12, TRAJ20 or TRAJ33, and iNKT TCRs by TRAV10 paired with TRAJ18. A search of VDJdb, accessed on 1 November 2021, was run for TCRs annotated to CMV, EBV and SARS-CoV-2, with TCRs annotated for multiple antigens excluded. The public reads were reprocessed in TCRdb via fastp at Q25 and MiXCR, keeping in-frame beta chains. Under each unique CDR3 protein, matching rows form one entry showing the most common genes and DNA. It is TCRdb's table, rather than the study itself, that gives the V and J calls and clone size. This sample lists roughly 69,000 distinct CDR3 sequences; 10% were detected once. The top ten hold roughly a sixth of the sample.

Trimmed from V: 4 bases; trimmed from J: 4 bases; junction bases lacking a gene match: 4. Its CDR3 holds 16 amino acids, cysteine through phenylalanine. Only the CDR3 region is kept as DNA, spanning 48 bases read in frame from base 1. For CDR1 and CDR2, the germline V gene lists SGHVS and FNYEAQ. The study was a case-control design nested within a healthcare worker cohort in London, UK, with weekly nasopharyngeal swab PCR tests and blood sampling. Between 23 and 31 March 2020, the week of the UK lockdown, healthcare workers were enrolled and then followed up weekly for as long as 16 weeks. This clonotype was sampled from an adult who was a healthcare worker with PCR-confirmed SARS-CoV-2 infection or an uninfected control (not recorded which). The sequences come from whole blood, collected at baseline. The sequence links TRBV7-6 to TRBJ2-2; 12 middle bases align to TRBD2. CDR3 region: CASSSRTSGVTGELFF. In nucleotide form, the sequence is TGTGCCAGCAGCTCACGGACTAGCGGGGTCACCGGGGAGCTGTTTTTT.